Listed here is a single TCR beta chain. The target antigen is unknown. This sample is part of a study of cytomegalovirus exposure and HLA in healthy donors. Study-wide results and caveats: According to reports, the classifier identified cytomegalovirus status with high specificity and sensitivity. Most sequenced TCRs were rare (though some public TCRs occurred in many donors).

The PCR had 60 Vbeta and 13 Jbeta primers. The method was immunoSEQ multiplex PCR; TCRdb's version includes in-frame clones alone and lacks a portion of them. Altogether some 160,000 clones are present, about 72% being singletons, with the ten largest covering more than 1.2%. The CDR3 runs to 13 residues. V lost 3 bases to trimming and J lost 11 bases; unmatched junction nucleotides: 8. CDR1 SGDLS and CDR2 YYNGEE come from the germline V gene. The chain is built from TRBV9 and TRBJ1-1; 9 bases are a match to TRBD1. Material: PBMCs. This receptor was obtained from a male donor in good health and CMV-seronegative. Here the CDR3 DNA reads TGTGCCAGCAGCGAGGGACAGGGAGGACGGGCTTTCTTT. It codes for CASSEGQGGRAFF.